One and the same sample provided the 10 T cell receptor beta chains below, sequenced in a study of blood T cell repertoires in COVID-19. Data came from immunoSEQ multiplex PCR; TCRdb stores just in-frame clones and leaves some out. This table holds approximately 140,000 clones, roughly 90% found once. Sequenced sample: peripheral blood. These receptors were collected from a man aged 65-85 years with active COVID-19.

CDR3: CASSSGGGTDYGYTF. As DNA, the CDR3 is TGCGCCAGCAGCTCGGGAGGTGGGACCGACTATGGCTACACCTTC. This sequence joins TRBV5-1 and TRBJ1-2; a possible D gene is TRBD1 (5 bases). Germline V gene lookup returns CDR1 SGHRS and CDR2 YFSETQ. Trimming stripped 3 bases from V and 3 bases from J, with 15 bases between. The CDR3 length is 15 residues.

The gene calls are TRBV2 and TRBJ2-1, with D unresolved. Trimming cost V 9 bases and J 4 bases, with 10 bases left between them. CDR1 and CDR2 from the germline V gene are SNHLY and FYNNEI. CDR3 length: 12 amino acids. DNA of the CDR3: TGTGCCAGTGCGGCGCCATACAATGAGCAGTTCTTC. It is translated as CASAAPYNEQFF.

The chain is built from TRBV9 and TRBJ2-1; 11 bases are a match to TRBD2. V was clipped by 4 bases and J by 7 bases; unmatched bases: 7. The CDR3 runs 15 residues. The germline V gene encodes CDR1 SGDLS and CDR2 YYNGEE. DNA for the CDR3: TGTGCCAGCAGCCCCCCGGGACTAGCGGTAAATGAGCAGTTCTTC. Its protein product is CASSPPGLAVNEQFF.

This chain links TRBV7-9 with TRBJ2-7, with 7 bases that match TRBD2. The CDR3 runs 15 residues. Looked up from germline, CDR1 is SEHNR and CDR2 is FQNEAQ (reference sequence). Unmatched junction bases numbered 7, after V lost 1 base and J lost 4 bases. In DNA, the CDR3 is TGTGCCAGCAGCTTAGTTGAGGGAGGGTCTTACGAGCAGTACTTC. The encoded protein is CASSLVEGGSYEQYF.

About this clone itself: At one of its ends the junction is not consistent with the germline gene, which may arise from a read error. This CDR3 is CASSLQSGTSLGTQYF. The CDR3 nucleotides are TGTGCTAGCAGCCTCCAATCCGGGACTAGCCTTGGTACGCAGTATTTT. This chain links TRBV7-7 with TRBJ2-3, with 9 nucleotides matching TRBD2. CDR3 length equals 16 residues. Germline lookup yields CDR1 SSHAT and CDR2 FNYEAQ (reference sequence).

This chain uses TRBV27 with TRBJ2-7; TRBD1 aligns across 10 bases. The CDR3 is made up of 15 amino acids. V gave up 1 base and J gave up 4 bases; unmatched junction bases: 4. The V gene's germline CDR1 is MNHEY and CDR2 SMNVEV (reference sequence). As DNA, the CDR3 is TGTGCCAGCAGTTTATTGGGGACAGGGGAATACGAGCAGTACTTC. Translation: CASSLLGTGEYEQYF.

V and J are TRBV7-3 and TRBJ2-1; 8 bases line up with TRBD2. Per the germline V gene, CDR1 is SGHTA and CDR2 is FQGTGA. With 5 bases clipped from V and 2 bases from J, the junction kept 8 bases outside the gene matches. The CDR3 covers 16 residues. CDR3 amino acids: CASSRLSSGPYNEQFF. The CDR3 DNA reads TGTGCCAGCAGCCGCCTATCTAGCGGGCCCTACAATGAGCAGTTCTTC.

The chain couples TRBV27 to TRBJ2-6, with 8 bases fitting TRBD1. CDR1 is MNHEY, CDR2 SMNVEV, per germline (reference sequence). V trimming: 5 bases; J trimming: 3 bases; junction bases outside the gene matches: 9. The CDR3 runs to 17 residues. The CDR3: CASSTDRVVSGANVLTF. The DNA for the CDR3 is TGTGCCAGCAGTACGGACAGGGTTGTTAGTGGGGCCAACGTCCTGACTTTC. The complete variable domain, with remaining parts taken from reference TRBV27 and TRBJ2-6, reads EAQVTQNPRYLITVTGKKLTVTCSQNMNHEYMSWYRQDPGLGLRQIYYSMNVEVTDKGDVPEGYKVSRKEKRNFPLILESPSPNQTSLYFCASSTDRVVSGANVLTFGAGSRLTVL.

The CDR3 coding sequence is TGTGCCAGCTCTGACAGCCTGGATTCACCCCTCCACTTT. This translates into CASSDSLDSPLHF. This sequence joins TRBV2 and TRBJ1-6; TRBD1 might be the D (5 bases). V dropped 8 bases and J dropped 8 bases, with 13 bases sitting between them. The CDR3 totals 13 residues. The germline V gene encodes CDR1 SNHLY and CDR2 FYNNEI.

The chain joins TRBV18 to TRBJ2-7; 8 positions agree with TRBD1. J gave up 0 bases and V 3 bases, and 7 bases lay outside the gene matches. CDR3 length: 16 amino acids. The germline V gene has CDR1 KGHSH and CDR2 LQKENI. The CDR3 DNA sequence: TGTGCCAGCTCACCGAGGCAGGGGGCTCACTCCTACGAGCAGTACTTC. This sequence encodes CASSPRQGAHSYEQYF.